This T cell receptor beta chain was captured in a study of blood T cells in healthy people across ages. Study results and caveats: Measured against age, TCR beta diversity per million T cells decreased in a roughly linear manner. When set beside aged donors, long-lived donors presented more naive CD4+ cells and higher diversity.

The CDR3 spans 17 residues. J lost 2 bases, V lost 3 bases, and 7 bases had no gene match. Germline lookup yields CDR1 DFQATT and CDR2 SNEGSKA (reference sequence). The use of a sample-barcoded 5' primer and a J-beta primer mix characterized a second PCR of 7 to 11 cycles. There were at least 3 million CDR3-containing paired-end reads obtained from each sample. From the 5' RACE reads, TCRdb called clonotypes with MiXCR, one entry per CDR3 protein. Of 800,000 or so distinct CDR3 sequences listed, 62% are singletons. This clonotype was seen only a few times. Its antigen is unidentified. The material sequenced was blood. This TCR was sampled from a man aged 25-40 years in good health. The chain joins TRBV20-1 to TRBJ2-3, with 14 bases aligning to TRBD2. The CDR3 spells CSASLGLAGGTTDTQYF. In DNA form, the CDR3 reads TGCAGTGCTAGTCTTGGACTAGCGGGGGGAACCACAGATACGCAGTATTTT.